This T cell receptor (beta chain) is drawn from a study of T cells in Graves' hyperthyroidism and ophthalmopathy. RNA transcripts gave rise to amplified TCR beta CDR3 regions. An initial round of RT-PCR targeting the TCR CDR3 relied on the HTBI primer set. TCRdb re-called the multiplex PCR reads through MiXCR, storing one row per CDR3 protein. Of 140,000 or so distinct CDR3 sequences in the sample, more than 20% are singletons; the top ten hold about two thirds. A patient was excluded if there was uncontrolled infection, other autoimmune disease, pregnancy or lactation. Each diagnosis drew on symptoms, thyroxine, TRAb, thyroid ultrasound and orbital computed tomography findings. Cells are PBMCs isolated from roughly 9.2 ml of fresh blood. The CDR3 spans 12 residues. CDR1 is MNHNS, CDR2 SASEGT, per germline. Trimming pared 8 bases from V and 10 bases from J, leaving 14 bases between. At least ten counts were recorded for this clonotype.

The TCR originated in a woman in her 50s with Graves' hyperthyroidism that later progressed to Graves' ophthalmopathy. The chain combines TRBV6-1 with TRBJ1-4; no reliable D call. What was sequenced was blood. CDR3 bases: TGTGCCAGCCGGATGGTTCGTGGAAAACTGTTTTTT. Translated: CASRMVRGKLFF.